This paragraph covers one TCR beta chain sequence. Its antigen is unknown. This specimen comes from a study of cytomegalovirus exposure and HLA in healthy donors. PCR primers comprised 60 Vbeta and 13 Jbeta primers. Some clones are missing from TCRdb's copy, which holds only in-frame ones; the method was immunoSEQ multiplex PCR. The sample has some 140,000 clones, over 70% seen once; the top ten hold just under 1%. Findings and limits, study-wide: Among TCR beta chains of equal frequency, HLA-associated ones were more clonally expanded in a later analysis. What was likely a sequencing artifact was a cluster of highly shared sequence variants. Researchers counted some 150 TCR beta chains as cytomegalovirus-associated.

This clonotype originated in a man aged 18 to 30 in good health and CMV-seronegative. The sequencing input was PBMCs.

CDR3 sequence (DNA): TGTGCCAGTCAGGGGGGACAGGGGCATTATCAGCCCCAGCATTTT. Encoded protein: CASQGGQGHYQPQHF. The chain combines TRBV19 with TRBJ1-5; TRBD1 agrees at 10 bases. This CDR3 has 15 residues. After removal of 8 bases from V and 5 bases from J, the junction contained 9 bases not matched to a gene. Germline CDR1 reads LNHDA; CDR2 reads SQIVND (reference sequence).